Many counts were recorded for the clone carrying this TCR beta chain. This record comes from a study of T cell repertoires in cytomegalovirus infection. Germline-derived CDR1 and CDR2 are SGHTA and FQGNSA. The junction had 6 bases not matched to a gene; V was cut back by 1 base and J by 7 bases. The CDR3 length is 16 residues. Each CDR3 protein is one row after TCRdb ran MiXCR on the reads. In the table there are nearly 450,000 distinct CDR3 sequences, 30% to 40% of which are singletons. The chain recombines TRBV7-2 with TRBJ1-6, with TRBD1 matching 8 bases. Sequenced input: PBMCs. The TCR was taken from a human donor in good health (CMV status not recorded). Some clones in this sample may be carry-over from other donors' samples. CDR3 residues: CASSLEARGHNSPLHF. Here the CDR3 DNA reads TGTGCCAGCAGCTTAGAGGCCAGGGGGCACAATTCACCCCTCCACTTT.